This entry concerns a single TCR beta chain. The antigen remains unidentified. The identical CDR3 is also encoded by other nucleotide sequences in the sample. The data are from a study of shared clonotypes between healthy human individuals. Study observations and caveats: Tissues were not sampled, only blood, and their repertoires likely differ.

Looked up from germline, CDR1 is MNHNS and CDR2 is SASEGT. This CDR3 has 14 residues. Trimming left V 6 bases short and J 10 bases short, with 16 bases between. Produced via immunoSEQ multiplex PCR; TCRdb's table is partial and in-frame only. In the table there are roughly 2 million clones, 85% to 95% of which are singletons. Sequencing was done on a sample of naive CD4+ T cells sorted from blood. The subset denotes: CD45RA+ positively selected. This clonotype was sampled from a man aged 18 to 30 in good health. V and J are TRBV6-1 and TRBJ1-6; the D gene is possibly TRBD1 (5 bases). CDR3 bases: TGTGCCAGCAGCGGCCAGGGAGGGAACTCACCCCTCCACTTT. Translating gives CASSGQGGNSPLHF.